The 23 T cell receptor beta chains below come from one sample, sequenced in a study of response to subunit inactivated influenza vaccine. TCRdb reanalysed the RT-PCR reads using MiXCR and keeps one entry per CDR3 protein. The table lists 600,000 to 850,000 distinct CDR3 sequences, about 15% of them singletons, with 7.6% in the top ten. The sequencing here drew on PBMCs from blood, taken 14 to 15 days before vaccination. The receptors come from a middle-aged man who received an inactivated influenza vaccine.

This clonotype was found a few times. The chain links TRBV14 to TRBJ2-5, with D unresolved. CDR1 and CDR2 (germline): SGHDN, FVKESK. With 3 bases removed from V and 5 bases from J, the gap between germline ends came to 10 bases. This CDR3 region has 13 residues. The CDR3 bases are TGTGCCAGCAGCCAGATGCCTTGGGAGACCCAGTACTTC. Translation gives CASSQMPWETQYF. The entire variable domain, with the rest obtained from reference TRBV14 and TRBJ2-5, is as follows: EAGVTQFPSHSVIEKGQTVTLRCDPISGHDNLYWYRRVMGKEIKFLLHFVKESKQDESGMPNNRFLAERTGGTYSTLKVQPAELEDSGVYFCASSQMPWETQYFGPGTRLLVL.

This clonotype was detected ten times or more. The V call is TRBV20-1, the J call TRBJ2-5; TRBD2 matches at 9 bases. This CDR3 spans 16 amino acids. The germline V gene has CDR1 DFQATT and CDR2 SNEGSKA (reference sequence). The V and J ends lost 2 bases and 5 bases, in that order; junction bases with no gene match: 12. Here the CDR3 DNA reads TGCAGTGCTAGACCTCTAATGGGGACTAGCCTTGAGACCCAGTACTTC. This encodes CSARPLMGTSLETQYF.

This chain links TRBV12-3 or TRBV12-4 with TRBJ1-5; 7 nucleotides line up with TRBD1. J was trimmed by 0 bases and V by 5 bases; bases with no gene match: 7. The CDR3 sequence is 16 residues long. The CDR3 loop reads CASSKTGPHSNQPQHF. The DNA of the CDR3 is TGTGCCAGCAGTAAGACAGGGCCACATAGCAATCAGCCCCAGCATTTT.

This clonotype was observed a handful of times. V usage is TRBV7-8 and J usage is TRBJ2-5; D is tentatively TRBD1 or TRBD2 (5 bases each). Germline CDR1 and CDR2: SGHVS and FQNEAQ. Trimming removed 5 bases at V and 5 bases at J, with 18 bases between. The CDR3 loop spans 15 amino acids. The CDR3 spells CASSGWDRRWETQYF. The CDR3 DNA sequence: TGTGCCAGCAGCGGATGGGACCGGCGGTGGGAGACCCAGTACTTC.

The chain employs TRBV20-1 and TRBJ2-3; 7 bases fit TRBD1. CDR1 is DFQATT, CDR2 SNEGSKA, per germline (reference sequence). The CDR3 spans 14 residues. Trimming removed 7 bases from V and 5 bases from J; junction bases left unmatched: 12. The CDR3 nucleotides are TGCAGTGAAAGGGGGCTAGAAGGGATAGATACGCAGTATTTT. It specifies CSERGLEGIDTQYF.

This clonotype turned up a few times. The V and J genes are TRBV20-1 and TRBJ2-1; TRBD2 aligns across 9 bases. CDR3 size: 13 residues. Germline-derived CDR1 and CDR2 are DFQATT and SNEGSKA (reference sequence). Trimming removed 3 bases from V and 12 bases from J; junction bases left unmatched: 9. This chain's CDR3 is CSASLAGGSRQFF. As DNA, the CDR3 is TGCAGTGCTAGTCTGGCGGGAGGGAGTCGGCAGTTCTTC.

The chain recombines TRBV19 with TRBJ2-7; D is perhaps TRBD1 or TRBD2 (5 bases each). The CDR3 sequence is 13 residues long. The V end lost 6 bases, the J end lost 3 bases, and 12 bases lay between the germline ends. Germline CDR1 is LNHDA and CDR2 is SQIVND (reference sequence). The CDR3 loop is CASSPLGDYEQYF. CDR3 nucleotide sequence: TGTGCCAGTAGCCCCCTGGGGGACTACGAGCAGTACTTC. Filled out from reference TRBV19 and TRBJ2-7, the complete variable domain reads DGGITQSPKYLFRKEGQNVTLSCEQNLNHDAMYWYRQDPGQGLRLIYYSQIVNDFQKGDIAEGYSVSREKKESFPLTVTSAQKNPTAFYLCASSPLGDYEQYFGPGTRLTVT.

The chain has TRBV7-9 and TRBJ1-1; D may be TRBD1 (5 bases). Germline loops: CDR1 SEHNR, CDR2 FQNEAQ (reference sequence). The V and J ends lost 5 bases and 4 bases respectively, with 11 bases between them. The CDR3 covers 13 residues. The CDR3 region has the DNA TGTGCCAGCAGCCGAAACCAGGGCACTGAAGCTTTCTTT. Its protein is CASSRNQGTEAFF.

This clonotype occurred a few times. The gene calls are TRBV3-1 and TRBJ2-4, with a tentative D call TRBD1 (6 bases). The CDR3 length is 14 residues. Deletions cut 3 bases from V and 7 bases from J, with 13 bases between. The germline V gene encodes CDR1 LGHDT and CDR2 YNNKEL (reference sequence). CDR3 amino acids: CASSHRDKKNIQYF. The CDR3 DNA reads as TGTGCCAGCAGCCACCGGGACAAAAAGAACATTCAGTACTTC.

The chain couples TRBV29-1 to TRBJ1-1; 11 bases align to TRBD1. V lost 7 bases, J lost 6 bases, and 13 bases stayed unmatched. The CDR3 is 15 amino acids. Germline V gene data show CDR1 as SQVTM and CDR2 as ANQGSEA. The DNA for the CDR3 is TGCAGCGCTACTCTTACTGGGACAGGGGGGGCTGAAGCTTTCTTT. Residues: CSATLTGTGGAEAFF.

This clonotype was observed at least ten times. In DNA, the CDR3 is TGCGCCAGCAGCGTAAGGGATAACTACGAGCAGTACTTC. Residues: CASSVRDNYEQYF. The genes are TRBV5-1 and TRBJ2-7; D uncertain. Trimming shortened V by 4 bases and J by 3 bases, and 11 bases separated the two germline ends. CDR1 SGHRS and CDR2 YFSETQ come from the germline V gene. The CDR3 covers 13 residues. Variable domain in full (rest from reference TRBV5-1 and TRBJ2-7): KAGVTQTPRYLIKTRGQQVTLSCSPISGHRSVSWYQQTPGQGLQFLFEYFSETQRNKGNFPGRFSGRQFSNSRSEMNVSTLELGDSALYLCASSVRDNYEQYFGPGTRLTVT.

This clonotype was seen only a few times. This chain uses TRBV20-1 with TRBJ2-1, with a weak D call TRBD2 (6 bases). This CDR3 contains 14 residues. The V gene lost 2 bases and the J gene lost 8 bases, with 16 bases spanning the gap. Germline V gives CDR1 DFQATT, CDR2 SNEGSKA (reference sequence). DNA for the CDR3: TGCAGTGCTAGAAGACTAGAGCGAAGGTATGAGCAGTTCTTC. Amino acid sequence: CSARRLERRYEQFF.

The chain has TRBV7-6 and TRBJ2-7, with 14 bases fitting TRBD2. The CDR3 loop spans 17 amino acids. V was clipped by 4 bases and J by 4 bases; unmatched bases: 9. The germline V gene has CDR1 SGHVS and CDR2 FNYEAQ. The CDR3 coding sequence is TGTGCCAGCAGCTCAGGGGGGACTAGCGGGAGCATGTACGAGCAGTACTTC. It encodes CASSSGGTSGSMYEQYF. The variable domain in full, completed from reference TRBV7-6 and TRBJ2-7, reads GAGVSQSPRYKVTKRGQDVALRCDPISGHVSLYWYRQALGQGPEFLTYFNYEAQQDKSGLPNDRFSAERPEGSISTLTIQRTEQRDSAMYRCASSSGGTSGSMYEQYFGPGTRLTVT.

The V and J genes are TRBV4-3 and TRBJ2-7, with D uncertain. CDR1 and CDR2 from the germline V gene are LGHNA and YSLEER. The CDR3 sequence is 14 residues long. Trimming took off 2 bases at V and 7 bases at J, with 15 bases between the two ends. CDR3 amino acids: CASSQTGLLGEQYF. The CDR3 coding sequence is TGCGCCAGCAGCCAAACGGGCCTATTGGGGGAGCAGTACTTC.

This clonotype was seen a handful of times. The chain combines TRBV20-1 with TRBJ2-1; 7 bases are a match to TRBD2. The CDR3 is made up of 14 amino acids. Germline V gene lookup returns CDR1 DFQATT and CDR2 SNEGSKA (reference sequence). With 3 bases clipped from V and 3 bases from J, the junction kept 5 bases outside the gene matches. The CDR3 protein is CSASGQRGYNEQFF. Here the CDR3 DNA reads TGCAGTGCTAGCGGCCAGCGGGGCTACAATGAGCAGTTCTTC.

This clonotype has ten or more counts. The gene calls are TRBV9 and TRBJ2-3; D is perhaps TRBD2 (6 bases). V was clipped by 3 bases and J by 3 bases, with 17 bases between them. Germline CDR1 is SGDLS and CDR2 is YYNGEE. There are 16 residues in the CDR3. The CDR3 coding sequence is TGTGCCAGCAGCGCCGAAGTGACTAGTTTAACAGATACGCAGTATTTT. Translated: CASSAEVTSLTDTQYF. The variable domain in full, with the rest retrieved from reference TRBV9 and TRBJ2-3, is DSGVTQTPKHLITATGQRVTLRCSPRSGDLSVYWYQQSLDQGLQFLIQYYNGEERAKGNILERFSAQQFPDLHSELNLSSLELGDSALYFCASSAEVTSLTDTQYFGPGTRLTVL.

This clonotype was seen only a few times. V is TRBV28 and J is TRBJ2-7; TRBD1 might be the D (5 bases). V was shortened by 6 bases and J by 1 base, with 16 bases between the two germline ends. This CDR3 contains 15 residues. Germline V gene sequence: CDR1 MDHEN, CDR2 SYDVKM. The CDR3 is CASRTSGQGSYEQYF. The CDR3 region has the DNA TGTGCCAGCAGGACCTCAGGGCAGGGATCCTACGAGCAGTACTTC.

The CDR3, as DNA: TGCAGGGCAACGGGAAGGGGGGGCCCTTACAATGAGCAGTTCTTC. It codes for CRATGRGGPYNEQFF. The chain couples TRBV20-1 to TRBJ2-1, with D tentatively TRBD2 (7 bases). This CDR3 spans 15 amino acids. Germline assignment: CDR1 DFQATT and CDR2 SNEGSKA (reference sequence).

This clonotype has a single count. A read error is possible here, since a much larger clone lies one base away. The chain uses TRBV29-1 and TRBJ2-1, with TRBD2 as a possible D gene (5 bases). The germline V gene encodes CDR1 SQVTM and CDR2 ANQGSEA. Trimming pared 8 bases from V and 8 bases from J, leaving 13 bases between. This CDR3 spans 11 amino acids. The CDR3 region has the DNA TGCAGCCCCGGCATCGGGGATGAGCAGTTCTTC. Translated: CSPGIGDEQFF.

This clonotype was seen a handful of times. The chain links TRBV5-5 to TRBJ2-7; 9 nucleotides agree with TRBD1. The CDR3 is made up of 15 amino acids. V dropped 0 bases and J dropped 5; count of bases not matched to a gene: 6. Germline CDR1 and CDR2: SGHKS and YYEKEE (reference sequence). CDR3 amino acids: CASSLVQGANNEQYF. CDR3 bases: TGTGCCAGCAGCTTGGTACAGGGGGCCAACAACGAGCAGTACTTC.

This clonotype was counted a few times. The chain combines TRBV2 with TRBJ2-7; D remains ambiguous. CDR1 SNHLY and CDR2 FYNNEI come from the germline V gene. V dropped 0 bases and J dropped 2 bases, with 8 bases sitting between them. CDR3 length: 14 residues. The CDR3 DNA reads TGTGCCAGCAGTGAAGCGTACGGCACCTACGAGCAGTACTTC. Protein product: CASSEAYGTYEQYF.

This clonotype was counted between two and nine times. CDR3: CASTANYEQYF. CDR3 nucleotide sequence: TGTGCCAGCACAGCAAACTACGAGCAGTACTTC. The gene calls are TRBV2 and TRBJ2-7; no clear D. The CDR3 is made up of 11 amino acids. The V and J ends lost 7 bases and 3 bases respectively, with 7 bases between them. Germline V lookup: CDR1 SNHLY, CDR2 FYNNEI.

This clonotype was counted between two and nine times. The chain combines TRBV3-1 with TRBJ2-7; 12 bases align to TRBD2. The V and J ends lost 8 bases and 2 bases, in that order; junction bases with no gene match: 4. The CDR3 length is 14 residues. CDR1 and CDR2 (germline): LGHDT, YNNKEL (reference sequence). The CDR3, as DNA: TGTGCCAGCGGAACTAGCGGGAGGACCTACGAGCAGTACTTC. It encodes CASGTSGRTYEQYF.